This passage covers 15 T cell receptor beta chains from one sample sequenced in a study of glioma-infiltrating T cells. The iRepertoire nested amplicon-rescue multiplex PCR amplified TCR alpha and beta CDR3s from RNA. A single record per CDR3 protein comes from TCRdb applying MiXCR to the multiplex PCR reads. Here the sample spans a few hundred thousand distinct CDR3 sequences, roughly 41% being singletons. The sequencing sample was made of glioma tissue, nonneoplastic brain tissue, or PBMCs (not recorded which). All receptors derive from a human donor with low-grade glioma or glioblastoma, undergoing nonglioma brain surgery, or in good health (not recorded which).

Points on this clonotype: This may come from a read error, since a much larger clone is one base off. The V call is TRBV28, the J call TRBJ1-4; no clear D. Germline CDR1 MDHEN, CDR2 SYDVKM. CDR3 length equals 15 residues. V lost 4 bases and J 0 bases, leaving 9 bases between the germline ends. The CDR3 nucleotides are TGTGCCAGCAGTTCTGAGACTACAACTAATGAAAAACTGTTTTTT. It encodes CASSSETTTNEKLFF.

J is TRBJ1-2 and V is TRBV28; D is perhaps TRBD1 (5 bases). V dropped 6 bases and J dropped 2 bases, with 25 bases sitting between them. The V gene's germline CDR1 is MDHEN and CDR2 SYDVKM. The CDR3 loop spans 18 amino acids. This CDR3 is CASSPIGDAGHTNYGYTF. The CDR3 DNA follows: TGTGCCAGCAGCCCAATAGGGGATGCCGGACATACGAACTATGGCTACACCTTC.

The sample holds a few counts of this clonotype. This CDR3 is CASSPFVSYEQYF. DNA for the CDR3: TGTGCCAGCAGCCCCTTCGTCTCCTACGAGCAGTACTTC. This rearrangement joins TRBV7-2 to TRBJ2-7; D is unresolved. V shed 5 bases and J shed 0 bases, with 8 bases lying between them. Germline V gene data show CDR1 as SGHTA and CDR2 as FQGNSA. CDR3 length: 13 residues.

This clonotype has only a few counts. V gene TRBV7-2 combines with J gene TRBJ2-1, with D hard to call. CDR1 and CDR2 (germline): SGHTA, FQGNSA. V was clipped by 1 base and J by 0 bases, with 10 bases between them. This CDR3 has 16 residues. CDR3 coding DNA: TGTGCCAGCAGCTTAGTGGGCCGGGTCTCCTACAATGAGCAGTTCTTC. Translating gives CASSLVGRVSYNEQFF.

In regard to this clonotype: Just one base apart from a much larger clone, this may be a read error. The rearrangement uses TRBV6-2 or TRBV6-3 and TRBJ1-5; D call uncertain. Germline assignment: CDR1 MNHEY and CDR2 SVGEGT. The CDR3 covers 16 residues. Written as DNA, the CDR3 is TGTGCCAGCAGTGATAGGACGGTGCTTTGGAATCAGCCCCAGCAGTTT. Translating it yields CASSDRTVLWNQPQQF.

Concerning this clonotype: Being one base from a much bigger clone, this may be a read error. This chain links TRBV6-6 with TRBJ1-2; D ambiguous. In germline, CDR1 is MNHNY, CDR2 SVGAGI (reference sequence). The CDR3 covers 17 residues. The CDR3 is CASSYRGSDIDFYGYSF. CDR3 sequence (DNA): TGTGCCAGCAGTTACCGCGGCTCCGACATAGACTTCTATGGCTACAGCTTC.

As for this clonotype: With a much larger clone just one base away, this may be a read error. V is TRBV6-1 and J is TRBJ2-5; 10 bases map to TRBD2. The length of the CDR3 is 16 residues. The junction had 6 bases not matched to a gene; V was cut back by 5 bases and J by 0 bases. The germline CDR1 and CDR2 sequences are MNHNS and SASEGT. The CDR3 reads CASSLGLARNQETQYF. CDR3 DNA: TGTGCCAGCAGTCTGGGACTAGCGAGAAACCAAGAGACCCAGTACTTC.

V usage is TRBV7-2 and J usage is TRBJ2-4, with D possibly TRBD2 on 6 matching bases. Germline V gene sequence: CDR1 SGHTA, CDR2 FQGNSA. The CDR3 has 15 residues. The V gene lost 1 base and the J gene lost 8 bases, with 15 bases spanning the gap. The CDR3 nucleotides are TGTGCCAGCAGCTTAGTTAGTAGCGGCGATCACATTCAGTACTTC. It yields the protein CASSLVSSGDHIQYF.

V is TRBV5-1 and J is TRBJ1-4; a weak D match, TRBD1 (5 bases). Germline loops: CDR1 SGHRS, CDR2 YFSETQ. V was trimmed by 3 bases and J by 4 bases, leaving 10 bases between them. CDR3 length: 14 amino acids. The CDR3 loop reads CASSSGTGNEKLFF. In nucleotides, the CDR3 is TGCGCCAGCAGCTCAGGGACGGGTAATGAAAAACTGTTTTTT.

This clonotype was seen only a few times. The V gene is TRBV5-4, the J gene TRBJ1-2; 8 bases map to TRBD2. The last part of the DNA fits TRBJ2-7 better; the J call may be wrong. Germline V lookup: CDR1 SGHNT, CDR2 YYREEE (reference sequence). The CDR3 spans 14 residues. For the CDR3, the DNA is TGTGCCAGCAGCTTGTTTAGCGGGACCTACGAGCAGTACTTC. This sequence encodes CASSLFSGTYEQYF.

A few counts support this clonotype. This sequence joins TRBV4-1 and TRBJ2-1, with 13 bases identical to TRBD2. The J segment lost 10 bases and the V segment lost 7 bases, leaving 10 bases of the junction unmatched. Germline lookup yields CDR1 MGHRA and CDR2 YSYEKL. This CDR3 is 15 amino acids long. This chain's CDR3 is CASNLALGLAGEQFF. The CDR3 DNA sequence: TGCGCCAGCAATCTTGCCTTGGGACTAGCGGGGGAGCAGTTCTTC.

This clonotype has ten or more counts. The V gene is TRBV28, the J gene TRBJ1-2; the D gene is possibly TRBD1 (5 bases). The germline CDR1 and CDR2 sequences are MDHEN and SYDVKM. Trimming shortened V by 6 bases and J by 5 bases, and 16 bases separated the two germline ends. The CDR3 loop spans 14 amino acids. The CDR3 DNA is TGTGCCAGCAGCAAGGAGGGGAAGGAGTATGGCTACACCTTC. Its protein is CASSKEGKEYGYTF.

About this clonotype: One base away lies a much larger clone, so this may be a sequencing read error. The chain is built from TRBV6-1 and TRBJ1-1; D is uncertain. Germline V gene lookup returns CDR1 MNHNS and CDR2 SASEGT. Trimming removed 8 bases at V and 1 base at J, with 17 bases between. This CDR3 has 15 residues. Here the CDR3 DNA reads TGTGCCAGCCGCATTGGTGGGGAGACGAACACTGAAGCTTTCTTT. Its protein product is CASRIGGETNTEAFF.

The gene calls are TRBV7-2 and TRBJ2-7; D may correspond to TRBD1 or TRBD2 (6 bases each). CDR3 length: 16 amino acids. Germline CDR1 reads SGHTA; CDR2 reads FQGNSA. Deletions cut 2 bases from V and 1 base from J, with 15 bases between. Here the CDR3 DNA reads TGTGCCAGCAGCTTACCCAGAGGGGGGCAGTCCTACGAGCAGTACTTC. This codes for CASSLPRGGQSYEQYF.

The chain carries TRBV28 and TRBJ2-3, with 7 bases lining up with TRBD2. The length of the CDR3 is 12 residues. Germline CDR1 MDHEN, CDR2 SYDVKM. V lost 4 bases and J lost 7; bases outside the gene matches: 2. The CDR3 reads CASSWGGNTQYF. CDR3 nucleotides: TGTGCCAGCAGTTGGGGGGGGAATACGCAGTATTTT.